This TCR beta chain was profiled in a study of T cell repertoires in cytomegalovirus infection. The study, taken as a whole, reports: Clonotypes of TCR beta that were HLA-C-restricted and CMV-specific dominated the ex vivo response.

The CDR3 is 15 amino acids. The germline V gene has CDR1 DFQATT and CDR2 SNEGSKA (reference sequence). The germline V and J ends were trimmed by 3 bases and 9 bases, with 21 bases remaining between them. This clonotype has only one observation. The antigen remains undetermined. TCRdb fed the reads into MiXCR, producing one record per CDR3 protein. This table has approximately 770,000 distinct CDR3 sequences, almost 30% appearing once. The TCR was taken from a human donor in good health (CMV status not recorded). Some clones in this sample may be carry-over from other donors' samples. This chain uses TRBV20-1 with TRBJ2-1; no definite D call. The source was cultured CD8+ T cells from PBMCs, collected from culture after CMV antigen stimulation. In DNA form, the CDR3 reads TGCAGTGCTAGTGTGACGAGTAGGGATCTCTCTGAGCAGTTCTTC. Its protein is CSASVTSRDLSEQFF.